These T cell receptor beta chains were read from a single sample in a study of stem cell transplantation in POMP-related autoinflammatory disease. TCRdb's table, derived via immunoSEQ multiplex PCR, lists solely in-frame clones and lacks some. The profile covers under 2,500 clones, with about nine tenths appearing a single time and about 2.5% taken by the ten largest. Here the sequenced sample was Tregs from PBMCs, taken after stem cell transplantation. Every receptor here comes from a human patient with POMP-related autoinflammation and immune dysregulation (PRAID). A subset of T cells may come from the graft donor. CDR3s leave out the opening cysteine and the closing phenylalanine or tryptophan. Fields, in order: V gene, CDR3 length, J gene, CDR3 protein.

v_call: TRBV6-5
cdr3_length: 9
j_call: TRBJ2-6
cdr3_aa: ASSFGNVLT

v_call: TRBV6-5
cdr3_length: 11
j_call: TRBJ2-7
cdr3_aa: ASSYSIRGVRY

v_call: TRBV12-3/TRBV12-4
cdr3_length: 11
j_call: TRBJ2-4
cdr3_aa: ASSFGRASGHD

v_call: TRBV5-1
cdr3_length: 13
j_call: TRBJ2-1
cdr3_aa: ASSLDRGTYNEQF

v_call: TRBV4-1
cdr3_length: 12
j_call: TRBJ2-5
cdr3_aa: ASSLLAGGETQY

v_call: TRBV7-8
cdr3_length: 11
j_call: TRBJ2-1
cdr3_aa: ASSLAPQAEQF

v_call: TRBV7-9
cdr3_length: 12
j_call: TRBJ1-2
cdr3_aa: ASRDLGTNYGYT

v_call: TRBV2
cdr3_length: 12
j_call: TRBJ2-1
cdr3_aa: ASTPDRIDNEQF

v_call: TRBV5-6
cdr3_length: 11
j_call: TRBJ1-5
cdr3_aa: ASSFQSWEPQH

v_call: TRBV27
cdr3_length: 11
j_call: TRBJ1-2
cdr3_aa: ASGRAGDYGYT

v_call: TRBV5-1
cdr3_length: 12
j_call: TRBJ2-7
cdr3_aa: ASSKQGTPYEQY

v_call: TRBV3-1/TRBV3-2
cdr3_length: 14
j_call: TRBJ1-2
cdr3_aa: ASSQGTPTAPPGYT

v_call: TRBV5-1
cdr3_length: 14
j_call: TRBJ1-2
cdr3_aa: ASSLAPEGLHYGYT

v_call: TRBV5-4
cdr3_length: 12
j_call: TRBJ2-4
cdr3_aa: ASSPRETKNIQY

v_call: TRBV27
cdr3_length: 12
j_call: TRBJ1-6
cdr3_aa: ASSFTRLNSPLH

v_call: TRBV5-1
cdr3_length: 13
j_call: TRBJ2-7
cdr3_aa: ASSPLAGGFYEQY

v_call: TRBV2
cdr3_length: 15
j_call: TRBJ1-5
cdr3_aa: ASSEDRGIVSNQPQH

v_call: TRBV5-1
cdr3_length: 15
j_call: TRBJ2-5
cdr3_aa: ASSLTTSGGPPVAQY

v_call: TRBV6-5
cdr3_length: 13
j_call: TRBJ1-2
cdr3_aa: ASRGDRASNYGYT

v_call: TRBV18
cdr3_length: 12
j_call: TRBJ2-7
cdr3_aa: ASSLDRGRYEQY

v_call: TRBV10-1
cdr3_length: 11
j_call: TRBJ2-5
cdr3_aa: ASSRDNQETQY

v_call: TRBV19
cdr3_length: 14
j_call: TRBJ1-1
cdr3_aa: ASSNPRTGGGTEAF

v_call: TRBV27
cdr3_length: 13
j_call: TRBJ1-1
cdr3_aa: ASSRDRVENTEAF

v_call: TRBV9
cdr3_length: 14
j_call: TRBJ2-3
cdr3_aa: ASSVASSLGADTQY

v_call: TRBV6-6
cdr3_length: 12
j_call: TRBJ1-3
cdr3_aa: ASSYVLSGNTIY

v_call: TRBV2
cdr3_length: 11
j_call: TRBJ1-2
cdr3_aa: ASSEFRAGGYT

v_call: TRBV28
cdr3_length: 13
j_call: TRBJ2-1
cdr3_aa: ASRETGSSYNEQF

v_call: TRBV4-1
cdr3_length: 12
j_call: TRBJ2-5
cdr3_aa: ASSSTGRGETQY

v_call: TRBV1
cdr3_length: 15
j_call: TRBJ1-2
cdr3_aa: TSSQELPGPLWGGYT

v_call: TRBV2
cdr3_length: 11
j_call: TRBJ1-5
cdr3_aa: ASRGTENQPQH

v_call: TRBV9
cdr3_length: 14
j_call: TRBJ2-2
cdr3_aa: ASSPSGGANTGELF

v_call: TRBV21-1
cdr3_length: 15
j_call: TRBJ2-5
cdr3_aa: ASSIWTGFGFAETQY

v_call: TRBV27
cdr3_length: 14
j_call: TRBJ2-1
cdr3_aa: ASSSLAGGPPGEQF

v_call: TRBV3-1/TRBV3-2
cdr3_length: 11
j_call: TRBJ2-7
cdr3_aa: ASSLGQGYEQY

v_call: TRBV2
cdr3_length: 10
j_call: TRBJ2-1
cdr3_aa: ASQTWGDEQF

v_call: TRBV19
cdr3_length: 13
j_call: TRBJ2-5
cdr3_aa: ASSMGTAARGAQY

v_call: TRBV5-5
cdr3_length: 13
j_call: TRBJ1-5
cdr3_aa: ASSLRGVLGQPQH

v_call: TRBV7-2
cdr3_length: 10
j_call: TRBJ2-1
cdr3_aa: ASSRQYNEQF

v_call: TRBV7-3
cdr3_length: 11
j_call: TRBJ1-1
cdr3_aa: ASSPYINAEAF